This TCR beta chain was found in a study of T cell clonotyping in hematopoietic cell transplantation. TCRdb keeps only in-frame clones here, not all; method: immunoSEQ multiplex PCR. The table includes 35,000 to 45,000 clones, 90% to 95% detected once. Indicated time point: recipient sample about 28 days before transplant, after cytoreduction. This specimen consisted of peripheral blood mononuclear cells, obtained before stem cell transplant. The TCR was taken from a man in his forties or fifties with chronic myeloid leukemia. Some clones in this sample may be carry-over from other donors' samples.

CDR3 coding DNA: TGCGCCAGCAGCTTGCGGGGGGACCCCCAAGAGACCCAGTACTTC. Protein: CASSLRGDPQETQYF. This rearrangement joins TRBV5-1 to TRBJ2-5, with 7 bases lining up with TRBD2. Per germline, CDR1 SGHRS and CDR2 YFSETQ. V shed 1 base, J shed 1 base, and the junction held 4 bases outside the gene matches. This CDR3 spans 15 amino acids.